This T cell receptor (beta chain) was retrieved from a study of cytomegalovirus exposure and HLA in healthy donors. Method: immunoSEQ multiplex PCR; TCRdb's copy keeps in-frame clones and lacks some. This sample has 89,000 or so clones; roughly 92% occur once, and the top ten carry approximately 1%. Worth noting for this clone: The antigen remains unidentified.

The donors were in the approximately 110-subject validation cohort; that cohort was separate from the approximately 700-subject first cohort. The CDR3 is made up of 15 amino acids. CDR1 is GTSNPN and CDR2 is SVGIG in the germline V gene (reference sequence). J was trimmed by 7 bases and V by 5 bases; bases with no gene match: 13. Points from the study as a whole: Most TCR sequences proved rare, with some public TCRs found in many donors. Around 160 TCR beta chains were listed as cytomegalovirus-associated.

Sequencing input: PBMCs. This sequence was found in a woman aged 25 to 39 in good health and CMV-seropositive. The chain has TRBV30 and TRBJ1-5; 8 positions agree with TRBD1. This CDR3 is CAWGESGGAVQPQHF. The DNA for the CDR3 is TGTGCCTGGGGGGAATCAGGGGGCGCGGTGCAGCCCCAGCATTTT.